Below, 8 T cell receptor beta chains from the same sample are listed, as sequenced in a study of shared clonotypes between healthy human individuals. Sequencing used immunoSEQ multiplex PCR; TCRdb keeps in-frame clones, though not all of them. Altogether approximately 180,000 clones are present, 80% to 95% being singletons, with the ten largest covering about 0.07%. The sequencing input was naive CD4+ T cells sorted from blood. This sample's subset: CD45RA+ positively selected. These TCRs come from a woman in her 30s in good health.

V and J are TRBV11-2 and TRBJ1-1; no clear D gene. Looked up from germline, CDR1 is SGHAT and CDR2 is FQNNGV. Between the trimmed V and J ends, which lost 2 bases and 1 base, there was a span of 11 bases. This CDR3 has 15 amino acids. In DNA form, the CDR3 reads TGTGCCAGCAGCTTATCGGTCTTCCCGAACACTGAAGCTTTCTTT. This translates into CASSLSVFPNTEAFF.

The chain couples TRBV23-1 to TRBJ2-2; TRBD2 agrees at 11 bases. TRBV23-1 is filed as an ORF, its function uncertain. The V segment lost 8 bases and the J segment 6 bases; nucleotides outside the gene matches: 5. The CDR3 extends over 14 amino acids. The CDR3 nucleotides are TGCGCCAGCCTCACTAGCGGGAGCCCCGGGGAGCTGTTTTTT. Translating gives CASLTSGSPGELFF.

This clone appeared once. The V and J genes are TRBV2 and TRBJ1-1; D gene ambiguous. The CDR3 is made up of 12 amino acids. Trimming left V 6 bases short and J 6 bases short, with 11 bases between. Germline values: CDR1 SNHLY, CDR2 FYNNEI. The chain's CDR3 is CASSILPPEAFF. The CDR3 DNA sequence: TGTGCCAGCAGCATACTCCCCCCTGAAGCTTTCTTT.

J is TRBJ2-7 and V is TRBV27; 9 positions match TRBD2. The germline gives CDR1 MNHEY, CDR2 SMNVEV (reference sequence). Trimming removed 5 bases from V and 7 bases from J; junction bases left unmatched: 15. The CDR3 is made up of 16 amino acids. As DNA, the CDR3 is TGTGCCAGCAGTCAAAACGGGGCTAGCGGGATTGAAGAGCAGTACTTC. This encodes CASSQNGASGIEEQYF.

CDR3 sequence (DNA): TGTGCCAGCAGTTTCGCCTTCAGACAGGGAGGCTATGGCTACACCTTC. It translates to CASSFAFRQGGYGYTF. V and J are TRBV27 and TRBJ1-2; 7 nucleotides match TRBD1. The germline V gene encodes CDR1 MNHEY and CDR2 SMNVEV (reference sequence). The CDR3 contains 16 residues. J lost 4 bases, V lost 3 bases, and 11 bases had no gene match.

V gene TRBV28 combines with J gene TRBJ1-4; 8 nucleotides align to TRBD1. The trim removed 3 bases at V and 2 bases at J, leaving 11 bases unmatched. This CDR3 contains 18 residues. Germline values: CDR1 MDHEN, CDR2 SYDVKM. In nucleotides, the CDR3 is TGTGCCAGCAGTTTGGGGCAGGGGGCGCGAGGGACTAATGAAAAACTGTTTTTT. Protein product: CASSLGQGARGTNEKLFF.

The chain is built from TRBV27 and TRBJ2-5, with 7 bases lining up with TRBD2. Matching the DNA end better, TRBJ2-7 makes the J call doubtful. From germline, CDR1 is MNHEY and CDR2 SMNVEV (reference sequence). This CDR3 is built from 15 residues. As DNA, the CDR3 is TGTGCCAGCAGTTTCTGGTCGGGAGGCTCCTACGAGCAGTACTTC. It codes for CASSFWSGGSYEQYF.

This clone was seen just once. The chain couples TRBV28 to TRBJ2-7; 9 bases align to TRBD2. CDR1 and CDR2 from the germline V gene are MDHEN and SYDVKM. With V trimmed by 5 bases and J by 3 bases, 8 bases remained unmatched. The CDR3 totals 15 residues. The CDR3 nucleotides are TGTGCCAGCAGTCCTCATACTAGCGGGTACTACGAGCAGTACTTC. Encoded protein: CASSPHTSGYYEQYF.